Following are 27 T cell receptor beta chains from one sample sequenced in a study of glioma-infiltrating T cells after dendritic cell vaccination. Time point of the sample: after dendritic cell vaccination, including at tumor progression/relapse. The assay was immunoSEQ multiplex PCR, and TCRdb's table has in-frame clones only and misses some. In the table there are 50,000 to 75,000 clones, approximately 81% of which are singletons. The sample in question was blood, obtained after dendritic cell vaccination. The receptors shown here come from a human donor with glioblastoma.

The chain carries TRBV5-1 and TRBJ2-7; TRBD1 aligns across 9 bases. Unmatched junction bases numbered 9, after V lost 4 bases and J lost 4 bases. The CDR3 is 15 residues long. Germline V gene sequence: CDR1 SGHRS, CDR2 YFSETQ. The chain's CDR3 is CASSNTGQGIYEQYF. For the CDR3, the DNA is TGCGCCAGCAGCAATACGGGACAGGGTATATACGAGCAGTACTTC.

V usage is TRBV11-3 and J usage is TRBJ1-4; no reliable D call. With 2 bases removed from V and 1 base from J, the gap between germline ends came to 8 bases. The length of the CDR3 is 15 residues. The germline V gene has CDR1 SGHNT and CDR2 YENEEA. CDR3 DNA sequence: TGTGCCAGCAGCTTATCCGGTCTAACTAATGAAAAACTGTTTTTT. Protein product: CASSLSGLTNEKLFF. The entire variable domain, with the rest obtained from reference TRBV11-3 and TRBJ1-4, is as follows: EAGVVQSPRYKIIEKKQPVAFWCNPISGHNTLYWYLQNLGQGPELLIRYENEEAVDDSQLPKDRFSAERLKGVDSTLKIQPAELGDSAVYLCASSLSGLTNEKLFFGSGTQLSVL.

This clone was detected only a few times. Here the CDR3 DNA reads TGTGCCAGCAGTGACGGACTAGCGGCGTCAGATACGCAGTATTTT. The encoded protein is CASSDGLAASDTQYF. The rearrangement uses TRBV6-4 and TRBJ2-3, with 10 bases lining up with TRBD2. V lost 2 bases to trimming and J lost 4 bases; unmatched junction nucleotides: 3. This CDR3 has 15 residues. Germline V gives CDR1 MRHNA, CDR2 SNTAGT.

This chain connects TRBV5-4 to TRBJ2-7; 8 bases fit TRBD2. The V segment lost 4 bases and the J segment 5 bases; nucleotides outside the gene matches: 14. The CDR3 has 16 amino acids. Germline CDR1 is SGHNT and CDR2 is YYREEE (reference sequence). This chain's CDR3 is CASSLGAGSGVNEQYF. The CDR3 DNA follows: TGTGCCAGCAGCCTGGGCGCAGGTAGCGGGGTTAACGAGCAGTACTTC.

The chain has TRBV25-1 and TRBJ1-1; no firm D call. Trimming took off 3 bases at V and 1 base at J, with 12 bases between the two ends. The CDR3 has 15 residues. Germline CDR1 MGHDK, CDR2 SYGVNS. CDR3 loop: CASSDRWIANTEAFF. For the CDR3, the DNA is TGTGCCAGCAGTGATCGATGGATAGCGAACACTGAAGCTTTCTTT.

The chain recombines TRBV7-8 with TRBJ1-2; D is possibly TRBD1 (6 bases). This CDR3 has 16 residues. Trimming left V 5 bases short and J 1 base short, with 17 bases between. From germline, CDR1 is SGHVS and CDR2 FQNEAQ. CDR3 protein: CASSHRGQGSNYGYTF. The CDR3 DNA reads as TGTGCCAGCAGCCATAGAGGGCAGGGGAGTAACTATGGCTACACCTTC.

This chain connects TRBV19 to TRBJ2-5, with D uncertain. V was clipped by 6 bases and J by 2 bases, with 10 bases between them. The CDR3 contains 13 residues. Germline V gene lookup returns CDR1 LNHDA and CDR2 SQIVND (reference sequence). The CDR3 DNA reads as TGTGCCAGTAGCCTGACAATTCAAGAGACCCAGTACTTC. It is translated as CASSLTIQETQYF. Filled out from reference TRBV19 and TRBJ2-5, the complete variable domain reads DGGITQSPKYLFRKEGQNVTLSCEQNLNHDAMYWYRQDPGQGLRLIYYSQIVNDFQKGDIAEGYSVSREKKESFPLTVTSAQKNPTAFYLCASSLTIQETQYFGPGTRLLVL.

In nucleotides, the CDR3 is TGTGCCAGCAGCTTGAGGGGTGTGGAGACCCAGTACTTC. Protein sequence: CASSLRGVETQYF. The rearrangement joins TRBV5-4 to TRBJ2-5; possible D gene TRBD1, 5 bases. Trimming removed 1 base at V and 5 bases at J, with 9 bases between. The CDR3 is 13 amino acids. Germline-derived CDR1 and CDR2 are SGHNT and YYREEE (reference sequence). The entire variable domain, with the rest obtained from reference TRBV5-4 and TRBJ2-5, is as follows: ETGVTQSPTHLIKTRGQQVTLRCSSQSGHNTVSWYQQALGQGPQFIFQYYREEENGRGNFPPRFSGLQFPNYSSELNVNALELDDSALYLCASSLRGVETQYFGPGTRLLVL.

The chain links TRBV7-2 to TRBJ2-7, with TRBD1 matching 10 bases. Germline assignment: CDR1 SGHTA and CDR2 FQGNSA. V lost 2 bases and J lost 3; bases outside the gene matches: 4. The CDR3 extends over 15 amino acids. The CDR3 loop is CASSLSGQGGYEQYF. The CDR3, as DNA: TGTGCCAGCAGCTTAAGTGGACAGGGGGGCTACGAGCAGTACTTC.

The V gene is TRBV9, the J gene TRBJ2-7; 7 bases align to TRBD2. Trimming took 0 bases from V and 3 from J; bases not matched to a gene: 9. The germline gives CDR1 SGDLS, CDR2 YYNGEE. The CDR3 is made up of 16 amino acids. CDR3: CASSVGPGGGVYEQYF. The CDR3 nucleotides read TGTGCCAGCAGCGTAGGCCCGGGGGGAGGGGTCTACGAGCAGTACTTC.

This sequence joins TRBV28 and TRBJ2-7, with a tentative D call TRBD1 (5 bases). The V gene's germline CDR1 is MDHEN and CDR2 SYDVKM. V was pared by 2 bases and J by 5 bases, with 16 bases between. The CDR3 totals 15 residues. The CDR3 nucleotides are TGTGCCAGCAGTTTACAACTCAGGGTAATCCACGAGCAGTACTTC. Translated: CASSLQLRVIHEQYF.

The genes are TRBV6-5 and TRBJ2-1; possibly TRBD2 for D (6 bases). Germline V gene data show CDR1 as MNHEY and CDR2 as SVGAGI. Trimming took 2 bases from V and 4 from J, leaving 15 bases between them. The CDR3 runs to 16 residues. CDR3 bases: TGTGCCAGCAGTTACACCCCTGGAGGGGATTACAATGAGCAGTTCTTC. Its protein is CASSYTPGGDYNEQFF.

The J gene is TRBJ2-1, the V gene TRBV25-1; 8 bases match TRBD1. There are 16 residues in the CDR3. The germline CDR1 and CDR2 sequences are MGHDK and SYGVNS. The V and J ends lost 5 bases and 5 bases, in that order; junction bases with no gene match: 11. Here the CDR3 reads CASSPQGQGSNNEQFF. The CDR3 bases are TGTGCCAGCAGTCCTCAAGGACAGGGATCAAACAATGAGCAGTTCTTC.

The chain employs TRBV7-3 and TRBJ1-1; D gene ambiguous. Between the trimmed V and J ends, which lost 2 bases and 4 bases, there was a span of 14 bases. This CDR3 spans 15 amino acids. Germline V gene data show CDR1 as SGHTA and CDR2 as FQGTGA. This chain's CDR3 is CASSLSHRGTTEAFF. The CDR3 nucleotides are TGTGCCAGCAGCTTATCTCACCGAGGAACCACTGAAGCTTTCTTT.

The chain has TRBV10-3 and TRBJ2-5, with D hard to call. This CDR3 is 13 amino acids long. Per germline, CDR1 ENHRY and CDR2 SYGVKD. The germline V and J ends were trimmed by 4 bases and 3 bases, with 9 bases remaining between them. This CDR3 is CAISGSVEETQYF. DNA of the CDR3: TGTGCCATCAGTGGGAGCGTTGAAGAGACCCAGTACTTC.

This clone was seen only once. The chain employs TRBV6-1 and TRBJ1-1; no clear D gene. The CDR3 has 14 residues. Germline V gives CDR1 MNHNS, CDR2 SASEGT. The germline V and J ends were trimmed by 4 bases and 3 bases, with 12 bases remaining between them. In DNA, the CDR3 is TGTGCCAGCAGTGGCAGGTTGGGTGACACTGAAGCTTTCTTT. It codes for CASSGRLGDTEAFF.

This clone was counted a few times. CDR3 sequence reads: CASSIYTDTQYF. The DNA of the CDR3 is TGTGCCAGTAGTATCTACACAGATACGCAGTATTTT. The genes are TRBV19 and TRBJ2-3; D unresolved. The V gene lost 3 bases and the J gene lost 2 bases, with 3 bases spanning the gap. This CDR3 is built from 12 residues. CDR1 and CDR2 (germline): LNHDA, SQIVND (reference sequence).

This clone was seen a single time. The genes are TRBV5-4 and TRBJ2-5, with TRBD1 matching 7 bases. The germline V gene encodes CDR1 SGHNT and CDR2 YYREEE (reference sequence). This CDR3 has 14 residues. The V segment lost 0 bases and the J segment 2 bases; nucleotides outside the gene matches: 1. The CDR3: CASSLVGQQETQYF. The CDR3 bases are TGTGCCAGCAGCTTGGTGGGACAGCAAGAGACCCAGTACTTC. The whole variable domain, remainder taken from reference TRBV5-4 and TRBJ2-5, is ETGVTQSPTHLIKTRGQQVTLRCSSQSGHNTVSWYQQALGQGPQFIFQYYREEENGRGNFPPRFSGLQFPNYSSELNVNALELDDSALYLCASSLVGQQETQYFGPGTRLLVL.

This clone was detected ten times or more. V and J are TRBV10-3 and TRBJ1-2; D call uncertain. The CDR3 covers 14 residues. Trimming took 4 bases from V and 7 from J, leaving 16 bases between them. CDR1 is ENHRY, CDR2 SYGVKD, per germline. CDR3 sequence: CAISVSGGGGGYTF. In nucleotides, the CDR3 is TGTGCCATCAGTGTTTCGGGAGGAGGAGGTGGCTACACCTTC.

V usage is TRBV14 and J usage is TRBJ1-5; D gene uncertain. From germline, CDR1 is SGHDN and CDR2 FVKESK. This CDR3 contains 13 residues. Trimming left V 2 bases short and J 6 bases short, with 8 bases between. In DNA, the CDR3 is TGTGCCAGCAGCCAAAGCGGTTTTCAGCCCCAGCATTTT. This gives the protein CASSQSGFQPQHF.

The CDR3 spells CASSPGTGGYTDTQYF. The CDR3 region has the DNA TGTGCCAGCAGCCCCGGGACAGGAGGATACACAGATACGCAGTATTTT. V and J are TRBV7-3 and TRBJ2-3; TRBD1 aligns across 8 bases. Germline V gives CDR1 SGHTA, CDR2 FQGTGA. This CDR3 is built from 16 residues. V dropped 5 bases and J dropped 2; count of bases not matched to a gene: 9.

The gene calls are TRBV13 and TRBJ2-1; TRBD2 aligns across 9 bases. CDR1 and CDR2 (germline): PRHDT, FYEKMQ (reference sequence). The CDR3 spans 13 residues. The CDR3 DNA sequence: TGTGCAATACGTAGCGGGGGTAACAATGAGCAGTTCTTC. Translated, it gives CAIRSGGNNEQFF.

The J gene is TRBJ2-5, the V gene TRBV6-5, with 7 bases identical to TRBD1. From germline, CDR1 is MNHEY and CDR2 SVGAGI. CDR3 length equals 15 residues. After removal of 5 bases from V and 2 bases from J, the junction contained 8 bases not matched to a gene. CDR3 DNA sequence: TGTGCCAGCAGTCGGTGGACAGGAGGTCAAGAGACCCAGTACTTC. Its translation is CASSRWTGGQETQYF.

The rearrangement joins TRBV27 to TRBJ1-4, with D perhaps TRBD1 (5 bases). V was shortened by 0 bases and J by 0 bases, with 11 bases between the two germline ends. CDR3 size: 17 residues. Germline lookup yields CDR1 MNHEY and CDR2 SMNVEV (reference sequence). DNA for the CDR3: TGTGCCAGCAGTTTATCAGGCAGGGCTGCAACTAATGAAAAACTGTTTTTT. Residues: CASSLSGRAATNEKLFF.

The gene calls are TRBV5-1 and TRBJ2-1, with D perhaps TRBD2 (6 bases). The CDR3 extends over 15 amino acids. Germline CDR1 SGHRS, CDR2 YFSETQ. With 4 bases removed from V and 6 bases from J, the gap between germline ends came to 17 bases. In DNA form, the CDR3 reads TGCGCCAGCAGCCCGGAGGAGGGTCGGGGCAATGAGCAGTTCTTC. It translates to CASSPEEGRGNEQFF.

V usage is TRBV19 and J usage is TRBJ2-3, with D possibly matching TRBD1 (8 bases). Trimming shortened V by 7 bases and J by 4 bases, and 27 bases separated the two germline ends. This CDR3 is 18 amino acids long. The germline V gene has CDR1 LNHDA and CDR2 SQIVND (reference sequence). The CDR3 DNA reads TGTGCCAGTAAACGCCAGGGGGCCTTGCGGGGGTTTGCAGATACGCAGTATTTT. Translation gives CASKRQGALRGFADTQYF.

The genes are TRBV28 and TRBJ1-5; D is perhaps TRBD1 (6 bases). This CDR3 is 12 amino acids long. The germline CDR1 and CDR2 sequences are MDHEN and SYDVKM. V was trimmed by 10 bases and J by 5 bases, leaving 12 bases between them. The CDR3 DNA sequence: TGTGCCACCACAGGGTACGATCAGCCCCAGCATTTT. Translation: CATTGYDQPQHF.